The following is a T cell receptor beta chain sequence with its context. As yet, its antigen is unknown. Trimming shortened V by 2 bases and J by 1 base, and 8 bases separated the two germline ends. Germline CDR1 and CDR2: MNHEY and SMNVEV (reference sequence). The CDR3 has 14 residues. The entry originates in a study of STAT5B mutations in CD4+ large granular lymphocyte leukemia. Broader study findings: 8/27 top patient clones versus 2/35 control clones were TRBV06-family.

Produced via immunoSEQ multiplex PCR; TCRdb's table is partial and in-frame only. Found here are just under 20,000 clones, around 84% of them singletons; the top ten hold roughly an eighth. Sequenced: CD4+ T cells from blood buffy coats. The sequence derives from a human donor in good health. The rearrangement joins TRBV27 to TRBJ2-5, with D hard to call. As DNA, the CDR3 is TGTGCCAGCAGTTTACGGTCGGTCCAAGAGACCCAGTACTTC. Its protein is CASSLRSVQETQYF.